Reported below is one TCR beta chain. TCRalpha and TCRbeta libraries used 5'RACE with constant-segment primers and UMIs. From the 5' RACE reads, TCRdb called clonotypes with MiXCR, one entry per CDR3 protein. The table has 150,000 to 200,000 distinct CDR3 sequences, 11% seen once. These data originate in a study of T-cell memory formation after mild COVID-19. Study context: Clustering of TCRs was largely donor specific.

Germline loops: CDR1 DFQATT, CDR2 SNEGSKA (reference sequence). This CDR3 is built from 13 residues. V was pared by 3 bases and J by 1 base, with 6 bases between. V and J are TRBV20-1 and TRBJ2-2; no clear D. The receptor was derived from a man between 18 and 29 years old who had mild COVID-19 (a few samples of this study predate the infection). Cell type and time point are not known. Sequencing was carried out using PBMCs or a T cell subset sorted from them (not recorded which). The CDR3 coding sequence is TGCAGTGCTAGCGGCAGGAACACCGGGGAGCTGTTTTTT. Translated: CSASGRNTGELFF.